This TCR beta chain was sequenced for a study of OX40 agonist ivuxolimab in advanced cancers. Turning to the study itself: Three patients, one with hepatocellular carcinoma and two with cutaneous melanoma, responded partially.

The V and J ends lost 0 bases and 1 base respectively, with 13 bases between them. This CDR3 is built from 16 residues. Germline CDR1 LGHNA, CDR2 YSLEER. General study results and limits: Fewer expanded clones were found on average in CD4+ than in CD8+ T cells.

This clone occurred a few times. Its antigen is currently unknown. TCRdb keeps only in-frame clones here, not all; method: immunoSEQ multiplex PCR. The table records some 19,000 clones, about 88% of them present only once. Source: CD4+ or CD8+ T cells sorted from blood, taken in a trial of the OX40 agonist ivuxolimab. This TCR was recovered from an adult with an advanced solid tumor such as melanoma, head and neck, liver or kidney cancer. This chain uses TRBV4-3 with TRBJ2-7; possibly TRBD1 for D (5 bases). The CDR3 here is CASSQEQGVGSYEQYF. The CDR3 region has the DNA TGCGCCAGCAGCCAAGAGCAAGGGGTCGGTTCCTACGAGCAGTACTTC.